The next 27 T cell receptor beta chains were all read from a single sample in a study of control samples from healthy donors and cancer patients. Measured with immunoSEQ multiplex PCR; TCRdb has only the in-frame clones, and not every one. In the table there are 80,000 to 85,000 clones, over 75% of which are singletons. Sample: blood. The receptors were sampled from a woman aged 45-65 years in good health.

Details on this clone: Compared with germline, one end of the junction differs, possibly owing to a read error. CDR3 nucleotide sequence: TGTGCCAGCAGAAGTACAGGCCCCTACGGGCAGTACTTC. Protein product: CASRSTGPYGQYF. The chain recombines TRBV6-5 with TRBJ2-7; TRBD1 is a possible D gene (5 bases). The CDR3 sequence is 13 residues long. Germline loops: CDR1 MNHEY, CDR2 SVGAGI.

V is TRBV2 and J is TRBJ1-5; D is ambiguous. The CDR3 has 16 amino acids. Germline V gene data show CDR1 as SNHLY and CDR2 as FYNNEI. Trimming cost V 8 bases and J 2 bases, with 19 bases left between them. CDR3 protein: CASLKGFGLGNQPQHF. CDR3 DNA: TGTGCCAGCTTAAAGGGATTTGGACTTGGCAATCAGCCCCAGCATTTT.

The chain uses TRBV7-6 and TRBJ2-1; 8 bases line up with TRBD1. CDR3 length equals 16 residues. Germline V gene lookup returns CDR1 SGHVS and CDR2 FNYEAQ. J was trimmed by 7 bases and V by 5 bases; bases with no gene match: 13. CDR3 coding DNA: TGTGCCAGCAGCAGAGCGGACAGGGTACTAAAAAATGAGCAGTTCTTC. This translates into CASSRADRVLKNEQFF.

This clone has only a few counts. The chain combines TRBV6-6 with TRBJ1-5; weak D call: TRBD1 (5 bases). This CDR3 comprises 15 residues. The ends were cut back, 4 bases at V and 3 bases at J, with 13 bases in the middle. Germline V gene sequence: CDR1 MNHNY, CDR2 SVGAGI (reference sequence). The CDR3 loop is CASSSGLRVNQPQHF. The DNA of the CDR3 is TGTGCCAGCAGTTCCGGGCTCAGGGTCAATCAGCCCCAGCATTTT.

V and J are TRBV2 and TRBJ2-2; maybe TRBD1 (6 bases). Germline values: CDR1 SNHLY, CDR2 FYNNEI. This CDR3 contains 17 residues. V lost 6 bases and J 5 bases, leaving 22 bases between the germline ends. The CDR3 is CASSGSPDSQRTGELFF. Here the CDR3 DNA reads TGTGCCAGCAGCGGTTCTCCGGACAGCCAAAGGACCGGGGAGCTGTTTTTT. Combining the CDR3 with reference TRBV2 and TRBJ2-2 gives the whole variable domain EPEVTQTPSHQVTQMGQEVILRCVPISNHLYFYWYRQILGQKVEFLVSFYNNEISEKSEIFDDQFSVERPDGSNFTLKIRSTKLEDSAMYFCASSGSPDSQRTGELFFGEGSRLTVL.

The V and J genes are TRBV5-1 and TRBJ1-1; D is unclear. The CDR3 extends over 15 amino acids. The V gene's germline CDR1 is SGHRS and CDR2 YFSETQ. V was shortened by 4 bases and J by 1 base, with 14 bases between the two germline ends. The CDR3 region is CASSERPSGNTEAFF. The CDR3 DNA follows: TGCGCCAGCAGCGAAAGGCCCTCAGGGAACACTGAAGCTTTCTTT.

The chain carries TRBV19 and TRBJ1-4; no clear D. Per the germline V gene, CDR1 is LNHDA and CDR2 is SQIVND (reference sequence). This CDR3 spans 11 amino acids. V was clipped by 5 bases and J by 11 bases, with 9 bases between them. Written as DNA, the CDR3 is TGTGCCAGTAGTCCTGGATGGAAACTGTTTTTT. Translation: CASSPGWKLFF.

V usage is TRBV9 and J usage is TRBJ2-7, with TRBD2 as a possible D gene (7 bases). V lost 4 bases and J 3 bases, leaving 17 bases between the germline ends. Germline V gene data show CDR1 as SGDLS and CDR2 as YYNGEE. The CDR3 covers 15 residues. The CDR3 sequence is CASSREGDTGYEQYF. For the CDR3, the DNA is TGTGCCAGCAGCAGGGAGGGGGACACCGGCTACGAGCAGTACTTC.

The chain couples TRBV3-1 (or the pseudogene TRBV3-2) to TRBJ1-4; D unclear. V was trimmed by 3 bases and J by 8 bases, leaving 10 bases between them. Germline lookup yields CDR1 LGHDT and CDR2 YNNKEL (reference sequence). The CDR3 sequence is 13 residues long. In DNA, the CDR3 is TGTGCCAGCAGCCATACGCCTTCCGAAAAACTGTTTTTT. As protein: CASSHTPSEKLFF.

The CDR3 is CATGERNQPQHF. CDR3 DNA sequence: TGTGCCACAGGGGAGCGCAATCAGCCCCAGCATTTT. The chain joins TRBV28 to TRBJ1-5; maybe TRBD1 (6 bases). Deletions cut 10 bases from V and 2 bases from J, with 9 bases between. The germline V gene encodes CDR1 MDHEN and CDR2 SYDVKM. The CDR3 consists of 12 residues. The entire variable domain, with the rest obtained from reference TRBV28 and TRBJ1-5, is as follows: DVKVTQSSRYLVKRTGEKVFLECVQDMDHENMFWYRQDPGLGLRLIYFSYDVKMKEKGDIPEGYSVSREKKERFSLILESASTNQTSMYLCATGERNQPQHFGDGTRLSIL.

This rearrangement joins TRBV6-2 or TRBV6-3 to TRBJ1-4; tentatively, D is TRBD1 (5 bases). This CDR3 has 15 residues. Germline-derived CDR1 and CDR2 are MNHEY and SVGEGT. V shed 2 bases and J shed 3 bases, with 10 bases lying between them. As DNA, the CDR3 is TGTGCCAGCAGTTACGGGGGGTCTCCTAATGAAAAACTGTTTTTT. As protein: CASSYGGSPNEKLFF.

The chain recombines TRBV18 with TRBJ1-2; unclear D gene. The CDR3 runs to 13 residues. V was shortened by 3 bases and J by 8 bases, with 13 bases between the two germline ends. Germline CDR1 and CDR2: KGHSH and LQKENI. CDR3 nucleotides: TGTGCCAGCTCACCTAATGGACCGGGAGGCTACACCTTC. Its protein product is CASSPNGPGGYTF.

The CDR3 nucleotides are TGTGCCAGCAGTGAAGCGCCAGGCAGGTTCTATGGCTACACCTTC. Translated, it gives CASSEAPGRFYGYTF. The J gene is TRBJ1-2, the V gene TRBV6-1; D is uncertain. Germline loops: CDR1 MNHNS, CDR2 SASEGT. Trimming removed 0 bases at V and 4 bases at J, with 12 bases between. The length of the CDR3 is 15 residues.

This chain joins TRBV6-6 and TRBJ1-1; D gene ambiguous. V was clipped by 5 bases and J by 1 base, with 11 bases between them. The CDR3 loop spans 14 amino acids. CDR1 and CDR2 (germline): MNHNY, SVGAGI (reference sequence). The CDR3 region has the DNA TGTGCCAGCAGTGAGGACGGACCGAACACTGAAGCTTTCTTT. Its translation: CASSEDGPNTEAFF.

The genes are TRBV5-3 and TRBJ1-6, with D possibly TRBD1 on 6 matching bases. TRBV5-3 is an ORF; its function is uncertain. V was cut by 0 bases and J by 10 bases, with 11 bases left in between. The CDR3 is 14 amino acids. The CDR3 spells CARSLVQGTSPLHF. The CDR3 nucleotides read TGTGCCAGAAGCTTGGTCCAGGGGACGTCACCCCTCCACTTT.

V usage is TRBV19 and J usage is TRBJ2-2; 7 bases are a match to TRBD1. After removal of 1 base from V and 6 bases from J, the junction contained 8 bases not matched to a gene. This CDR3 contains 16 residues. Germline loops: CDR1 LNHDA, CDR2 SQIVND (reference sequence). The CDR3 is CASSIGALTGAGELFF. The CDR3 nucleotides are TGTGCCAGTAGTATAGGGGCTCTCACAGGGGCCGGGGAGCTGTTTTTT.

The rearrangement links TRBV5-4 to TRBJ1-2, with 7 nucleotides matching TRBD1. This CDR3 spans 16 amino acids. V lost 4 bases and J lost 8; bases outside the gene matches: 17. The germline gives CDR1 SGHNT, CDR2 YYREEE (reference sequence). CDR3 DNA sequence: TGTGCCAGCAGCAAAAAGAGCAACAGGGGCGCATGGGGCTACACCTTC. It specifies CASSKKSNRGAWGYTF.

The rearrangement links TRBV9 to TRBJ2-1; weak D call: TRBD1 (6 bases). With 4 bases removed from V and 10 bases from J, the gap between germline ends came to 12 bases. Germline V gene data show CDR1 as SGDLS and CDR2 as YYNGEE. The CDR3 loop spans 12 amino acids. This chain's CDR3 is CASSPRDIEQFF. As DNA, the CDR3 is TGTGCCAGCAGCCCCCGGGACATAGAGCAGTTCTTC.

This clone was counted between two and nine times. This rearrangement joins TRBV24-1 to TRBJ2-2, with unresolved D. V lost 3 bases and J lost 5, with 12 bases in between. The CDR3 is made up of 15 amino acids. Germline values: CDR1 KGHDR, CDR2 SFDVKD. The CDR3, as DNA: TGTGCCACCAGTGATAGACTTATAGGAACCGGGGAGCTGTTTTTT. It yields the protein CATSDRLIGTGELFF.

The chain employs TRBV2 and TRBJ2-2; 7 nucleotides match TRBD1. Per germline, CDR1 SNHLY and CDR2 FYNNEI. After removal of 6 bases from V and 8 bases from J, the junction contained 12 bases not matched to a gene. The CDR3 sequence is 15 residues long. CDR3 region: CASREDRQDWGELFF. CDR3 DNA: TGTGCCAGCAGGGAGGACAGGCAAGATTGGGGGGAGCTGTTTTTT.

The chain uses TRBV5-6 and TRBJ1-3, with D possibly matching TRBD1 (6 bases). This CDR3 spans 18 amino acids. Germline V gene lookup returns CDR1 SGHDT and CDR2 YYEEEE. The V gene lost 0 bases and the J gene lost 6 bases, with 22 bases spanning the gap. The DNA for the CDR3 is TGTGCCAGCAGCTTGGTAGGGGGACCGGCATTTGGACTAAACACCATATATTTT. As protein: CASSLVGGPAFGLNTIYF.

Written as DNA, the CDR3 is TGTGCCAGTAATCTGGCGGGGGTTGAAAAACTGTTTTTT. The encoded protein is CASNLAGVEKLFF. This sequence joins TRBV19 and TRBJ1-4; D might be TRBD1 (5 bases). V shed 7 bases and J shed 7 bases, with 13 bases lying between them. The length of the CDR3 is 13 residues. CDR1 and CDR2 from the germline V gene are LNHDA and SQIVND (reference sequence).

This chain uses TRBV11-2 with TRBJ2-3, with 12 bases aligning to TRBD2. V gave up 5 bases and J gave up 1 base; unmatched junction bases: 4. Germline V gene sequence: CDR1 SGHAT, CDR2 FQNNGV. This CDR3 has 16 amino acids. CDR3 region: CASSARLAGGTDTQYF. CDR3 bases: TGTGCCAGCAGCGCCCGACTAGCGGGGGGCACAGATACGCAGTATTTT.

This chain joins TRBV3-1 (or the pseudogene TRBV3-2) and TRBJ2-3, with 7 positions matching TRBD2. The CDR3 is 14 residues long. From germline, CDR1 is LGHDT and CDR2 YNNKEL (reference sequence). V gave up 4 bases and J gave up 1 base; unmatched junction bases: 2. The CDR3 loop reads CASSRGGRTDTQYF. The CDR3 DNA reads as TGTGCCAGCAGCCGGGGGGGACGCACAGATACGCAGTATTTT.

This rearrangement joins TRBV2 to TRBJ1-1; D unresolved. The germline V and J ends were trimmed by 4 bases and 4 bases, with 10 bases remaining between them. Germline CDR1 is SNHLY and CDR2 is FYNNEI. The CDR3 runs 13 residues. The CDR3 nucleotides are TGTGCCAGCAGTGGAAACGGTGGCACTGAAGCTTTCTTT. Its protein product is CASSGNGGTEAFF.

The chain employs TRBV19 and TRBJ1-2; D gene ambiguous. Looked up from germline, CDR1 is LNHDA and CDR2 is SQIVND (reference sequence). V lost 1 base to trimming and J lost 5 bases, with 11 bases between them. CDR3 length: 14 residues. CDR3 amino acids: CASSIGGGDYGYTF. DNA for the CDR3: TGTGCCAGTAGTATAGGTGGAGGCGATTATGGCTACACCTTC.

This chain joins TRBV11-2 and TRBJ2-4; 9 bases line up with TRBD1. Germline loops: CDR1 SGHAT, CDR2 FQNNGV. The junction had 14 bases not matched to a gene; V was cut back by 4 bases and J by 4 bases. This CDR3 contains 18 residues. The CDR3: CASSSSFRDREGKNIQYF. The DNA for the CDR3 is TGTGCCAGCAGCTCATCATTCCGGGACAGGGAGGGTAAAAACATTCAGTACTTC.